The next 27 T cell receptor beta chains were all read from a single sample in a study of cytomegalovirus exposure and HLA in healthy donors. Use of 60 Vbeta and 13 Jbeta primers characterized the PCR. This table comes from immunoSEQ multiplex PCR, and its TCRdb copy is limited to in-frame clones, with some not included. Here the sample spans 65,000 or so clones, approximately 78% being singletons. Sample: PBMCs. These receptors were taken from a girl between 10 and 17 years old in good health and CMV-seropositive.

V and J are TRBV7-8 and TRBJ1-1; D is undetermined. Looked up from germline, CDR1 is SGHVS and CDR2 is FQNEAQ. Trimming shortened V by 1 base and J by 4 bases, and 13 bases separated the two germline ends. CDR3 size: 15 residues. CDR3 region: CASSLGRRRGTEAFF. In DNA, the CDR3 is TGTGCCAGCAGCTTAGGGAGGCGGCGGGGCACTGAAGCTTTCTTT.

There are a few counts of this clone. V usage is TRBV28 and J usage is TRBJ1-1; no definite D call. Germline V gene data show CDR1 as MDHEN and CDR2 as SYDVKM. Trimming took 6 bases from V and 4 from J, leaving 18 bases between them. The CDR3 is made up of 15 amino acids. The CDR3 sequence is CASSRASSWFTEAFF. The CDR3 region has the DNA TGTGCCAGCAGCCGAGCGTCGAGTTGGTTCACTGAAGCTTTCTTT.

The chain uses TRBV6-6 and TRBJ2-7, with a weak D call TRBD1 (6 bases). Germline V CDR1 and CDR2: MNHNY, SVGAGI (reference sequence). The CDR3 contains 14 residues. V lost 2 bases to trimming and J lost 5 bases, with 13 bases between them. CDR3 nucleotide sequence: TGTGCCAGCAGTTACAGTCAGGGGACCCACGAGCAGTACTTC. Protein sequence: CASSYSQGTHEQYF.

J is TRBJ1-2 and V is TRBV11-2, with D perhaps matching TRBD1 (5 bases). With 5 bases removed from V and 1 base from J, the gap between germline ends came to 14 bases. Per germline, CDR1 SGHAT and CDR2 FQNNGV. This CDR3 has 15 amino acids. The CDR3 sequence is CASSTNQGDNYGYTF. CDR3 nucleotides: TGTGCCAGCAGCACTAACCAGGGTGATAACTATGGCTACACCTTC. The full variable domain, completed using reference TRBV11-2 and TRBJ1-2, is EAGVAQSPRYKIIEKRQSVAFWCNPISGHATLYWYQQILGQGPKLLIQFQNNGVVDDSQLPKDRFSAERLKGVDSTLKIQPAKLEDSAVYLCASSTNQGDNYGYTFGSGTRLTVV.

The genes are TRBV30 and TRBJ1-6, with D tentatively TRBD1 (5 bases). The CDR3 loop spans 16 amino acids. Trimming took 3 bases from V and 7 from J, leaving 19 bases between them. The germline CDR1 and CDR2 sequences are GTSNPN and SVGIG (reference sequence). The chain's CDR3 is CAWSDDSPILNSPLHF. The DNA for the CDR3 is TGTGCCTGGAGCGATGACAGTCCGATTTTGAATTCACCCCTCCACTTT.

This clone came up once. The chain links TRBV29-1 to TRBJ2-7; a weak D match, TRBD2 (7 bases). V was shortened by 6 bases and J by 4 bases, with 16 bases between the two germline ends. Germline V gives CDR1 SQVTM, CDR2 ANQGSEA. The CDR3 length is 13 residues. The CDR3 loop reads CSVVGGGAYEQYF. The DNA for the CDR3 is TGCAGCGTGGTAGGGGGAGGGGCATACGAGCAGTACTTC.

This sequence joins TRBV9 and TRBJ2-7, with D maybe TRBD2 (6 bases). Between the trimmed V and J ends, which lost 4 bases and 2 bases, there was a span of 16 bases. The length of the CDR3 is 15 residues. From germline, CDR1 is SGDLS and CDR2 YYNGEE. The CDR3 reads CASSPRGSGAYEQYF. Written as DNA, the CDR3 is TGTGCCAGCAGCCCCCGAGGTAGCGGTGCCTACGAGCAGTACTTC.

V is TRBV5-1 and J is TRBJ1-3; 7 bases match TRBD1. J lost 0 bases, V lost 0 bases, and 6 bases had no gene match. Germline CDR1 SGHRS, CDR2 YFSETQ. This CDR3 has 17 residues. CDR3: CASSLDGTAISGNTIYF. The CDR3 region has the DNA TGCGCCAGCAGCTTGGACGGGACAGCGATCTCTGGAAACACCATATATTTT.

The chain is built from TRBV29-1 and TRBJ2-5; D remains unclear. V shed 0 bases and J shed 4 bases, with 9 bases lying between them. This CDR3 has 13 residues. CDR1 and CDR2 from the germline V gene are SQVTM and ANQGSEA. CDR3 in amino acids: CSVEERAIETQYF. Written as DNA, the CDR3 is TGCAGCGTTGAAGAAAGAGCGATAGAGACCCAGTACTTC. The variable domain in full, with the rest retrieved from reference TRBV29-1 and TRBJ2-5, is SAVISQKPSRDICQRGTSLTIQCQVDSQVTMMFWYRQQPGQSLTLIATANQGSEATYESGFVIDKFPISRPNLTFSTLTVSNMSPEDSSIYLCSVEERAIETQYFGPGTRLLVL.

The chain has TRBV6-5 and TRBJ1-2, with D perhaps matching TRBD1 (5 bases). Trimming left V 11 bases short and J 7 bases short, with 20 bases between. Germline V gives CDR1 MNHEY, CDR2 SVGAGI. The CDR3 consists of 13 residues. The CDR3 region is CASRRGFKGGYTF. In DNA form, the CDR3 reads TGTGCCTCCCGGCGGGGGTTTAAAGGTGGCTACACCTTC.

V gene TRBV28 combines with J gene TRBJ1-2; D possibly corresponds to TRBD1 (5 bases). The CDR3 spans 13 residues. V dropped 3 bases and J dropped 8 bases, with 13 bases sitting between them. Germline CDR1 reads MDHEN; CDR2 reads SYDVKM. The CDR3 spells CASSFGRVIGYTF. The CDR3 nucleotides read TGTGCCAGCAGTTTTGGCAGGGTGATCGGCTACACCTTC.

This CDR3 reads CASSYSSSPISSPLHF. CDR3 in DNA: TGTGCCAGCAGTTACTCTAGTAGCCCGATCAGTTCACCCCTCCACTTT. The chain has TRBV6-5 and TRBJ1-6, with D uncertain. CDR3 length: 16 amino acids. Per the germline V gene, CDR1 is MNHEY and CDR2 is SVGAGI. With 0 bases removed from V and 9 bases from J, the gap between germline ends came to 15 bases.

The chain employs TRBV9 and TRBJ1-2, with D possibly TRBD1 on 6 matching bases. The V gene's germline CDR1 is SGDLS and CDR2 YYNGEE. Between the trimmed V and J ends, which lost 5 bases and 4 bases, there was a span of 15 bases. The CDR3 consists of 14 residues. The chain's CDR3 is CASSSDSFAYGYTF. The DNA of the CDR3 is TGTGCCAGCAGTTCGGACAGCTTCGCCTATGGCTACACCTTC.

The genes are TRBV30 and TRBJ2-1; TRBD2 is a possible D gene (6 bases). The ends were cut back, 7 bases at V and 8 bases at J, with 21 bases in the middle. Germline CDR1 GTSNPN, CDR2 SVGIG (reference sequence). The CDR3 is made up of 14 amino acids. Written as DNA, the CDR3 is TGTGCCTCACGAAGAGGAGGGGCGAGTCATGAGCAGTTCTTC. Translated: CASRRGGASHEQFF.

The chain carries TRBV27 and TRBJ1-1, with D perhaps matching TRBD1 (5 bases). This CDR3 has 13 amino acids. Germline CDR1 is MNHEY and CDR2 is SMNVEV (reference sequence). The V end was cut by 3 bases, the J end by 1 base, with 6 bases between. The CDR3 bases are TGTGCCAGCAGTTTGGGGCAGAACACTGAAGCTTTCTTT. Protein product: CASSLGQNTEAFF.

The CDR3 DNA sequence: TGTGCCAGCAGCTCGGCCATTCAGGGTAACGCTGAAGCTTTCTTT. It codes for CASSSAIQGNAEAFF. The V and J genes are TRBV5-4 and TRBJ1-1; possibly TRBD1 for D (5 bases). CDR1 is SGHNT and CDR2 is YYREEE in the germline V gene (reference sequence). Trimming removed 3 bases from V and 6 bases from J, with 18 bases in between. The length of the CDR3 is 15 residues.

The chain has TRBV10-2 and TRBJ2-3; maybe TRBD2 (5 bases). Germline-derived CDR1 and CDR2 are WSHSY and SAAADI. The CDR3 totals 16 residues. Between the trimmed V and J ends, which lost 3 bases and 0 bases, there was a span of 13 bases. The CDR3 protein is CASSDGLLTSTDTQYF. CDR3 nucleotides: TGCGCCAGCAGTGACGGACTCCTCACTAGCACAGATACGCAGTATTTT.

This rearrangement joins TRBV7-8 to TRBJ1-2; 8 bases match TRBD1. Germline V lookup: CDR1 SGHVS, CDR2 FQNEAQ. With V trimmed by 5 bases and J by 6 bases, 8 bases remained unmatched. The CDR3 loop spans 14 amino acids. The CDR3 is CASSARTGYDGYTF. CDR3 sequence (DNA): TGTGCCAGCAGCGCCAGGACAGGGTACGATGGCTACACCTTC.

The chain couples TRBV30 to TRBJ2-3; the D is unclear. V dropped 1 base and J dropped 0 bases, with 2 bases sitting between them. The CDR3 is 12 amino acids. Per germline, CDR1 GTSNPN and CDR2 SVGIG (reference sequence). The DNA of the CDR3 is TGTGCCTGGAGTGCTAGCACAGATACGCAGTATTTT. This encodes CAWSASTDTQYF.

The chain recombines TRBV29-1 with TRBJ1-2; TRBD1 matches at 9 bases. CDR1 is SQVTM and CDR2 is ANQGSEA in the germline V gene. This CDR3 has 14 amino acids. Trimming took 3 bases from V and 7 from J; bases not matched to a gene: 9. The CDR3 is CSVDNGTGWGGYTF. The CDR3 DNA reads TGCAGCGTTGATAATGGGACAGGGTGGGGTGGCTACACCTTC.

The chain uses TRBV4-1 and TRBJ2-1, with D tentatively TRBD1 (6 bases). Trimming removed 3 bases at V and 7 bases at J, with 16 bases between. The CDR3 has 15 residues. CDR1 and CDR2 (germline): MGHRA, YSYEKL. This chain's CDR3 is CASSQPGQKGNEQFF. CDR3 sequence (DNA): TGCGCCAGCAGCCAGCCGGGACAAAAGGGGAATGAGCAGTTCTTC.

The genes are TRBV6-5 and TRBJ1-1, with D tentatively TRBD1 (5 bases). CDR1 and CDR2 from the germline V gene are MNHEY and SVGAGI. The CDR3 has 13 amino acids. V was trimmed by 4 bases and J by 1 base, leaving 7 bases between them. The CDR3 coding sequence is TGTGCCAGCAGTTTCGGACAGAACACTGAAGCTTTCTTT. This translates into CASSFGQNTEAFF.

In this sample, this clone turned up a few times. The J gene is TRBJ2-2, the V gene TRBV2; D is possibly TRBD2 (5 bases). Germline V lookup: CDR1 SNHLY, CDR2 FYNNEI. The V gene lost 6 bases and the J gene lost 4 bases, with 18 bases spanning the gap. CDR3 length: 16 amino acids. The DNA for the CDR3 is TGTGCCAGCAGCTCCATTACCGGGATTCTCACCGGGGAGCTGTTTTTT. Amino acid sequence: CASSSITGILTGELFF. Based on the CDR3 plus reference TRBV2 and TRBJ2-2, the full variable domain is EPEVTQTPSHQVTQMGQEVILRCVPISNHLYFYWYRQILGQKVEFLVSFYNNEISEKSEIFDDQFSVERPDGSNFTLKIRSTKLEDSAMYFCASSSITGILTGELFFGEGSRLTVL.

V gene TRBV7-2 combines with J gene TRBJ2-5, with TRBD2 matching over 10 bases. This CDR3 is 18 amino acids long. Germline V CDR1 and CDR2: SGHTA, FQGNSA. Trimming removed 6 bases from V and 1 base from J; junction bases left unmatched: 14. The CDR3 region has the DNA TGTGCCAGCAGGACAACTAGCGGGATCTACCGATTCCAAGAGACCCAGTACTTC. It is translated as CASRTTSGIYRFQETQYF.

The V and J genes are TRBV27 and TRBJ2-1, with TRBD2 matching 12 bases. The CDR3 extends over 22 amino acids. CDR1 is MNHEY, CDR2 SMNVEV, per germline (reference sequence). The J segment lost 6 bases and the V segment lost 1 base, leaving 22 bases of the junction unmatched. The CDR3: CASSLLLRTSGTNPKAVNEQFF. The CDR3 DNA is TGTGCCAGCAGTTTATTACTCCGGACTAGCGGGACCAACCCTAAGGCCGTCAATGAGCAGTTCTTC.

The genes are TRBV5-1 and TRBJ2-1, with D possibly matching TRBD1 (5 bases). Germline CDR1 reads SGHRS; CDR2 reads YFSETQ. The CDR3 is 18 residues long. The V gene lost 0 bases and the J gene lost 5 bases, with 21 bases spanning the gap. CDR3 sequence (DNA): TGCGCCAGCAGCTTGGCCATGATTTGGGGCAAGACTCACAATGAGCAGTTCTTC. It yields the protein CASSLAMIWGKTHNEQFF.

The J gene is TRBJ2-2, the V gene TRBV4-1; 16 nucleotides align to TRBD2. The CDR3 runs to 21 residues. V lost 3 bases, J lost 2 bases, and 12 bases stayed unmatched. From germline, CDR1 is MGHRA and CDR2 YSYEKL. The CDR3 spells CASSHPGLAGGPKKNTGELFF. DNA of the CDR3: TGCGCCAGCAGCCATCCGGGACTAGCGGGAGGGCCGAAAAAAAACACCGGGGAGCTGTTTTTT.